Each of the 5 T cell receptor beta chains below was sequenced from the same sample in a study of T cells in localized non-small cell lung cancer. Here immunoSEQ multiplex PCR was the method, and the copy in TCRdb shows in-frame clones only, minus some. The sample yields tens of thousands of clones, roughly 80% seen once. Source: PBMCs, taken before any cancer treatment. The receptors were gathered from a man aged 40 to 70 with stage II lung adenocarcinoma.

This clone was recorded a few times. The chain recombines TRBV2 with TRBJ1-2; D is unclear. In germline, CDR1 is SNHLY, CDR2 FYNNEI. The germline V and J ends were trimmed by 6 bases and 5 bases, with 10 bases remaining between them. The CDR3 contains 12 residues. Here the CDR3 reads CASRASEYGYTF. In nucleotides, the CDR3 is TGTGCCAGCAGGGCCTCTGAGTATGGCTACACCTTC.

The chain employs TRBV6-1 and TRBJ1-1; a weak D match, TRBD1 (5 bases). Trimming took 5 bases from V and 7 from J, leaving 17 bases between them. Germline-derived CDR1 and CDR2 are MNHNS and SASEGT. The CDR3 consists of 14 residues. CDR3 protein: CASSTLPGGVEAFF. The CDR3 nucleotides are TGTGCCAGCAGTACGTTACCGGGGGGAGTTGAAGCTTTCTTT.

V gene TRBV7-2 combines with J gene TRBJ1-1; D is unclear. The germline gives CDR1 SGHTA, CDR2 FQGNSA. The CDR3 has 17 amino acids. The V end was cut by 1 base, the J end by 0 bases, with 15 bases between. CDR3: CASSLGPAPRMNTEAFF. DNA of the CDR3: TGTGCCAGCAGCTTAGGGCCGGCTCCCCGCATGAACACTGAAGCTTTCTTT.

The chain uses TRBV7-3 and TRBJ1-6; D remains ambiguous. Trimming took 3 bases from V and 9 from J, leaving 12 bases between them. CDR1 SGHTA and CDR2 FQGTGA come from the germline V gene. The CDR3 consists of 14 residues. The CDR3 loop reads CASSFGVGGSPLHF. CDR3 sequence (DNA): TGTGCCAGCAGCTTTGGTGTGGGAGGTTCACCCCTCCACTTT. Full variable domain (remainder filled in from reference TRBV7-3 and TRBJ1-6): GAGVSQTPSNKVTEKGKYVELRCDPISGHTALYWYRQSLGQGPEFLIYFQGTGAADDSGLPNDRFFAVRPEGSVSTLKIQRTERGDSAVYLCASSFGVGGSPLHFGNGTRLTVT.

This chain connects TRBV14 to TRBJ1-2, with D possibly being TRBD1 (6 bases). The CDR3 runs 14 residues. Germline CDR1 and CDR2: SGHDN and FVKESK. The ends were cut back, 0 bases at V and 4 bases at J, with 9 bases in the middle. The CDR3 here is CASSQEQGIYGYTF. The CDR3 bases are TGTGCCAGCAGCCAAGAACAGGGCATCTATGGCTACACCTTC.